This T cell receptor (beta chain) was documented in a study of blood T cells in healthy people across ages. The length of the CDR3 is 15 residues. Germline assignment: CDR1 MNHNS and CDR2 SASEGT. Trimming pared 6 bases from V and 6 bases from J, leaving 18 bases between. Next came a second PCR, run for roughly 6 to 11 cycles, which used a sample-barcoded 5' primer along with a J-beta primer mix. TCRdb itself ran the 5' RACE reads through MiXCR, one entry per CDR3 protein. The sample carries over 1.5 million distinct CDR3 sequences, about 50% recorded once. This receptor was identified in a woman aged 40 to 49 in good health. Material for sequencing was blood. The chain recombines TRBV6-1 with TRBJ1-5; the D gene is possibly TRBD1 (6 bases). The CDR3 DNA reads TGTGCCAGCAGAGTGAGTAAGGGGGTTAGTCAGCCCCAGCATTTT. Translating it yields CASRVSKGVSQPQHF.